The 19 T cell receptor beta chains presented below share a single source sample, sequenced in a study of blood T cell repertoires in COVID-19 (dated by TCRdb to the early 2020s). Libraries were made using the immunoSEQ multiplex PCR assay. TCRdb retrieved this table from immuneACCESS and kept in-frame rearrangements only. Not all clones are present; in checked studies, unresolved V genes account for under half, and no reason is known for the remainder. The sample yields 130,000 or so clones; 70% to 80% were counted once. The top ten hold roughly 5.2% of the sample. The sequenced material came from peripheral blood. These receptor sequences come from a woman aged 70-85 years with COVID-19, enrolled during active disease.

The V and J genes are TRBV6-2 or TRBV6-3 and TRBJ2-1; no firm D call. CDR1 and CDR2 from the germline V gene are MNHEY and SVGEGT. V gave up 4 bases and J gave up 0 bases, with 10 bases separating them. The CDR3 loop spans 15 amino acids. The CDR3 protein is CASSLRLSSYNEQFF. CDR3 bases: TGTGCCAGCAGTTTGAGGTTGAGCTCCTACAATGAGCAGTTCTTC.

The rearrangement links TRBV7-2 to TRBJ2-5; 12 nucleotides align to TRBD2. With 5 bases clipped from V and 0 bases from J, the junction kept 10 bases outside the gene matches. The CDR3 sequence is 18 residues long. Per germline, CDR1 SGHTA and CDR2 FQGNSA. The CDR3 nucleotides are TGTGCCAGCAGCACCCTAGCGGGGGGGGTCATAAACCAAGAGACCCAGTACTTC. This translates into CASSTLAGGVINQETQYF.

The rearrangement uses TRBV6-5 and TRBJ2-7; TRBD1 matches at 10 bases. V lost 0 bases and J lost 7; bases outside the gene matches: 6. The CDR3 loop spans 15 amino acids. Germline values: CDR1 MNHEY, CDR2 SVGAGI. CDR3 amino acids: CASSYSGTGAWEQYF. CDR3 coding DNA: TGTGCCAGCAGTTACTCCGGGACAGGGGCTTGGGAGCAGTACTTC.

CDR3 sequence: CASSAWAGNNEQFF. As DNA, the CDR3 is TGTGCCAGCAGCGCTTGGGCAGGGAACAATGAGCAGTTCTTC. This chain joins TRBV9 and TRBJ2-1, with D possibly TRBD1 on 5 matching bases. V lost 3 bases and J 5 bases, leaving 12 bases between the germline ends. This CDR3 is built from 14 residues. Germline V CDR1 and CDR2: SGDLS, YYNGEE. The full variable domain, in which reference TRBV9 and TRBJ2-1 provide the parts outside the CDR3, is DSGVTQTPKHLITATGQRVTLRCSPRSGDLSVYWYQQSLDQGLQFLIQYYNGEERAKGNILERFSAQQFPDLHSELNLSSLELGDSALYFCASSAWAGNNEQFFGPGTRLTVL.

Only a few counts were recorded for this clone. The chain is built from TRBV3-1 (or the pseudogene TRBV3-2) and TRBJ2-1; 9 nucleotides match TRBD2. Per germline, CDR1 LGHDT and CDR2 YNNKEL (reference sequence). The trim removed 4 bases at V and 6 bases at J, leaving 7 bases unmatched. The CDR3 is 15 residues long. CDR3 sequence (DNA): TGTGCCAGCAGCCCCCGGGGACTAGCCTCCAATGAGCAGTTCTTC. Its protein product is CASSPRGLASNEQFF.

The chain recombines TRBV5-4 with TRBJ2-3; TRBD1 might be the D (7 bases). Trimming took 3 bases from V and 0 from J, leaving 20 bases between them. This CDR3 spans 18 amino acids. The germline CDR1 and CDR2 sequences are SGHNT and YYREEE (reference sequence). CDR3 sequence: CASSSSTRGLLSTDTQYF. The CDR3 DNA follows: TGTGCCAGCAGCTCGTCGACTAGGGGGCTGCTAAGCACAGATACGCAGTATTTT.

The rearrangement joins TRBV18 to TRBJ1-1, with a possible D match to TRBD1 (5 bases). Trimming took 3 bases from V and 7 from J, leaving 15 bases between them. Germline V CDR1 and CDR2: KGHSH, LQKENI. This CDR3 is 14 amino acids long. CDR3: CASSPDILRGEAFF. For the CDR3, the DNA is TGTGCCAGCTCACCCGACATTCTAAGGGGTGAAGCTTTCTTT.

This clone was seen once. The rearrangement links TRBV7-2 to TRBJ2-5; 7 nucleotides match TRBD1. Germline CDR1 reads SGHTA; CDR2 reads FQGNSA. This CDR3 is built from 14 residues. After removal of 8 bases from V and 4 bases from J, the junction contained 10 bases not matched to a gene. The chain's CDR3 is CASRARDRVETQYF. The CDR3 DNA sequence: TGTGCCAGCCGAGCAAGAGACAGGGTAGAGACCCAGTACTTC.

The CDR3 DNA sequence: TGTGCCAGCAGCCCCCGCGTGTTCAGGGCGAAATTAGGTGAGCAGTTCTTC. This encodes CASSPRVFRAKLGEQFF. V is TRBV14 and J is TRBJ2-1; tentatively, D is TRBD1 (5 bases). The CDR3 contains 17 residues. With 4 bases removed from V and 9 bases from J, the gap between germline ends came to 25 bases. In germline, CDR1 is SGHDN, CDR2 FVKESK.

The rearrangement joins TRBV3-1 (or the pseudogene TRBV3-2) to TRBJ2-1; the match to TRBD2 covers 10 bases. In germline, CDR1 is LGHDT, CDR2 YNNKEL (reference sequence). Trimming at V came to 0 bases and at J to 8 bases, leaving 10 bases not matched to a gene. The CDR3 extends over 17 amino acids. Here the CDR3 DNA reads TGTGCCAGCAGCCAAGATGTCGGGGAGCGGGGGGGCGATGAGCAGTTCTTC. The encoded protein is CASSQDVGERGGDEQFF.

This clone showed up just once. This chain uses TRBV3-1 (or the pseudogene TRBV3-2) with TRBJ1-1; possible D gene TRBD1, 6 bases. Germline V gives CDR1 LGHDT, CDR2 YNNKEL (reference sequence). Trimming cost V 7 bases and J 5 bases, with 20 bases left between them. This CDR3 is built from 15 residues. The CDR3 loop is CASTRGNREGTEAFF. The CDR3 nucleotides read TGTGCCAGCACGAGGGGGAACAGGGAAGGTACTGAAGCTTTCTTT.

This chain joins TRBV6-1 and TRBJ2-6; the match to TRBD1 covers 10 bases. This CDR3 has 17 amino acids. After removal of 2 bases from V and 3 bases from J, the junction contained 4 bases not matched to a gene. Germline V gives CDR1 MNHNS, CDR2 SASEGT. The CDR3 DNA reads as TGTGCCAGCAGTGAACGGGACAGGGGAATTGGGGCCAACGTCCTGACTTTC. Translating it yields CASSERDRGIGANVLTF.

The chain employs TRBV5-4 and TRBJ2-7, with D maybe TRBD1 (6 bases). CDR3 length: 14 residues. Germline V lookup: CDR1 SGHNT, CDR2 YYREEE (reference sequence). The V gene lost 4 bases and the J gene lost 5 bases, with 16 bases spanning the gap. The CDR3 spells CASSTQGVFHEQYF. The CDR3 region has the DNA TGTGCCAGCAGCACACAGGGTGTCTTTCACGAGCAGTACTTC.

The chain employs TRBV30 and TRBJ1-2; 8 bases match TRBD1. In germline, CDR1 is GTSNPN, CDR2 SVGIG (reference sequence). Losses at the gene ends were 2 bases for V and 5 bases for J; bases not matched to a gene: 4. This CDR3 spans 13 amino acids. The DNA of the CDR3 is TGTGCCTGGAGTCCCGGGACAGGTTATGGCTACACCTTC. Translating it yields CAWSPGTGYGYTF.

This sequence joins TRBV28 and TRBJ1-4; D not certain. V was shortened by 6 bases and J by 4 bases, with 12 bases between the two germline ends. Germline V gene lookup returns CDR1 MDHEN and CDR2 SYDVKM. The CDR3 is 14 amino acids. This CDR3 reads CASSYSIHNEKLFF. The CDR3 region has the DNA TGTGCCAGCAGCTACAGCATTCATAATGAAAAACTGTTTTTT.

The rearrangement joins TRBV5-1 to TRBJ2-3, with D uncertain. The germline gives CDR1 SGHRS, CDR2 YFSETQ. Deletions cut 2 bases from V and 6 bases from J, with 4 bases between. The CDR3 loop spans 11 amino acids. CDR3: CASSFEDTQYF. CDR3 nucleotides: TGCGCCAGCAGCTTCGAGGATACGCAGTATTTT. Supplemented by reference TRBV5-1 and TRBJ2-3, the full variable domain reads KAGVTQTPRYLIKTRGQQVTLSCSPISGHRSVSWYQQTPGQGLQFLFEYFSETQRNKGNFPGRFSGRQFSNSRSEMNVSTLELGDSALYLCASSFEDTQYFGPGTRLTVL.

This CDR3 reads CASSQGRGKNSPLHF. CDR3 in DNA: TGTGCCAGCAGCCAAGGTAGGGGGAAAAATTCACCCCTCCACTTT. The chain carries TRBV3-1 (or the pseudogene TRBV3-2) and TRBJ1-6, with a weak D call TRBD1 (6 bases). Trimming took 1 base from V and 7 from J, leaving 11 bases between them. Germline V CDR1 and CDR2: LGHDT, YNNKEL (reference sequence). The CDR3 has 15 residues.

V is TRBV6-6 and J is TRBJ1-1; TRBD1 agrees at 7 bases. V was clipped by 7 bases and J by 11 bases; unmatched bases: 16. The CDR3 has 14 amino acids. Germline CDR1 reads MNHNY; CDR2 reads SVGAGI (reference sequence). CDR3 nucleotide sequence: TGTGCCAGCACCCAGACAGGGAGAGGGGGTAGGGCTTTCTTT. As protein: CASTQTGRGGRAFF.

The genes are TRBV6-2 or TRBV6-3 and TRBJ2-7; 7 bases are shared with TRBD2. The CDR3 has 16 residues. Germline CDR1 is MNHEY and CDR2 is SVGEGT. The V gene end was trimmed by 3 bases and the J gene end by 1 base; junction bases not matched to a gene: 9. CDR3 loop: CASSYGGASGSYEQYF. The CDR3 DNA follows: TGTGCCAGCAGTTATGGTGGTGCTAGCGGATCCTACGAGCAGTACTTC.